The next 28 T cell receptor beta chains were all read from a single sample in a study of T cells in Graves' hyperthyroidism and ophthalmopathy. Amplification of TCR beta CDR3 regions used RNA as the template. The TCR CDR3 was amplified in a first-round RT-PCR using the HTBI primer set. TCRdb reprocessed the multiplex PCR reads with MiXCR, giving one entry per CDR3 protein. The sample holds hundreds of thousands of distinct CDR3 sequences; 11% to 15% are singletons and the top ten take 28%. What was sequenced was blood. Receptor source: a man in his fifties or sixties with Graves' ophthalmopathy.

This clonotype was seen repeatedly, ten times or more. The chain links TRBV12-3 or TRBV12-4 to TRBJ2-2; the match to TRBD2 covers 12 bases. This CDR3 comprises 20 residues. The V segment lost 7 bases and the J segment 0 bases; nucleotides outside the gene matches: 15. CDR3 amino acids: CASTSLKRGLAGPNTGELFF. In DNA form, the CDR3 reads TGTGCCAGCACCTCACTGAAACGAGGACTAGCGGGACCGAACACCGGGGAGCTGTTTTTT.

This clonotype came up once. The V gene is TRBV11-3, the J gene TRBJ1-2; 9 nucleotides line up with TRBD1. Germline lookup yields CDR1 SGHNT and CDR2 YENEEA. This CDR3 has 14 amino acids. The J segment lost 8 bases and the V segment lost 0 bases, leaving 4 bases of the junction unmatched. CDR3 sequence reads: CASSLETGGRGYTF. CDR3 sequence (DNA): TGTGCCAGCAGCTTAGAAACAGGGGGCCGAGGCTACACCTTC.

The genes are TRBV6-5 and TRBJ2-7; no clear D gene. Germline V lookup: CDR1 MNHEY, CDR2 SVGAGI. The V and J ends lost 7 bases and 4 bases respectively, with 11 bases between them. This CDR3 region has 12 residues. The DNA of the CDR3 is TGTGCCAGCAAGTTAGCCCCGTACGAGCAGTACTTC. Its translation: CASKLAPYEQYF.

This clonotype has a count of ten or more. The chain employs TRBV11-2 and TRBJ2-1; 9 bases line up with TRBD2. The V segment lost 5 bases and the J segment 7 bases; nucleotides outside the gene matches: 18. Germline loops: CDR1 SGHAT, CDR2 FQNNGV. The CDR3 extends over 18 amino acids. CDR3 residues: CASSRREGRTSATNEQFF. CDR3 sequence (DNA): TGTGCCAGCAGCCGAAGGGAGGGGCGGACTAGCGCAACAAATGAGCAGTTCTTC.

This clonotype was seen more than once but under ten times. The gene calls are TRBV2 and TRBJ2-2, with a possible D match to TRBD2 (6 bases). CDR3 size: 14 residues. Between the trimmed V and J ends, which lost 11 bases and 4 bases, there was a span of 17 bases. Germline V CDR1 and CDR2: SNHLY, FYNNEI. The DNA of the CDR3 is TGTGCCGGCACCGATTTGGGGGGCACCGGGGAGCTGTTTTTT. This sequence encodes CAGTDLGGTGELFF.

Ten or more counts support this clonotype. The V gene is TRBV7-9, the J gene TRBJ1-1; TRBD1 is a possible D gene (5 bases). V lost 5 bases and J lost 6, with 19 bases in between. This CDR3 comprises 15 residues. Germline CDR1 reads SEHNR; CDR2 reads FQNEAQ (reference sequence). CDR3 DNA sequence: TGTGCCAGCAGCCACGGACAATCTAGTAGCGCTGAAGCTTTCTTT. Protein product: CASSHGQSSSAEAFF.

In its sample, this clonotype was seen many times. The CDR3 region is CASSLTDGNNQPQHF. CDR3 DNA: TGCGCCAGCAGCTTGACCGACGGGAACAATCAGCCCCAGCATTTT. The genes are TRBV5-1 and TRBJ1-5, with D unclear. This CDR3 comprises 15 residues. The V gene lost 1 base and the J gene lost 3 bases, with 11 bases spanning the gap. Germline V gene data show CDR1 as SGHRS and CDR2 as YFSETQ.

V gene TRBV5-4 combines with J gene TRBJ2-5; the D call may be TRBD1 or TRBD2 (5 bases each). The V gene's germline CDR1 is SGHNT and CDR2 YYREEE (reference sequence). Trimming removed 4 bases at V and 7 bases at J, with 17 bases between. The CDR3 length is 14 residues. This chain's CDR3 is CASSGRGELRTQYF. DNA of the CDR3: TGTGCCAGCAGCGGAAGAGGGGAATTAAGGACCCAGTACTTC.

The table lists this clonotype with a few counts. This rearrangement joins TRBV6-5 to TRBJ2-3, with TRBD2 matching 8 bases. Trimming at V came to 2 bases and at J to 2 bases, leaving 12 bases not matched to a gene. Germline lookup yields CDR1 MNHEY and CDR2 SVGAGI. This CDR3 has 18 amino acids. In DNA form, the CDR3 reads TGTGCCAGCAGTTACGTTGCTTTTGGACTAGCCCCCACAGATACGCAGTATTTT. The encoded protein is CASSYVAFGLAPTDTQYF.

This clonotype was detected only a few times. This chain uses TRBV6-6 with TRBJ2-2; D remains unclear. Trimming took 0 bases from V and 13 from J, leaving 18 bases between them. The CDR3 spans 15 residues. Germline-derived CDR1 and CDR2 are MNHNY and SVGAGI (reference sequence). CDR3 loop: CASSYSTFGGLGLFF. CDR3 bases: TGTGCCAGCAGTTACTCGACTTTCGGCGGCCTCGGGCTGTTTTTT.

V and J are TRBV7-9 and TRBJ2-2; D not certain. Looked up from germline, CDR1 is SEHNR and CDR2 is FQNEAQ (reference sequence). V was shortened by 7 bases and J by 2 bases, with 14 bases between the two germline ends. The CDR3 spans 15 residues. The CDR3 nucleotides read TGTGCCAGCACCAACAACCCAGCAAACACCGGGGAGCTGTTTTTT. It encodes CASTNNPANTGELFF.

This clonotype has at least ten counts. This chain uses TRBV18 with TRBJ1-1; TRBD1 might be the D (5 bases). With 2 bases removed from V and 0 bases from J, the gap between germline ends came to 7 bases. Germline-derived CDR1 and CDR2 are KGHSH and LQKENI. The CDR3 length is 14 residues. CDR3 nucleotide sequence: TGTGCCAGCTCACCAAAGGGGATGAACACTGAAGCTTTCTTT. Amino acids: CASSPKGMNTEAFF.

This clonotype was seen repeatedly, ten times or more. The rearrangement joins TRBV6-2 or TRBV6-3 to TRBJ2-3; TRBD2 aligns across 13 bases. V was clipped by 5 bases and J by 4 bases; unmatched bases: 12. Germline V gene lookup returns CDR1 MNHEY and CDR2 SVGEGT. This CDR3 spans 18 amino acids. CDR3 region: CASSLTRTSGRTSDTQYF. CDR3 in DNA: TGTGCCAGCAGTCTCACGAGGACTAGCGGGAGAACGTCAGATACGCAGTATTTT.

This clonotype was detected many times. V usage is TRBV27 and J usage is TRBJ2-7; no firm D call. Trimming stripped 5 bases from V and 0 bases from J, with 20 bases between. There are 17 residues in the CDR3. Germline V gene lookup returns CDR1 MNHEY and CDR2 SMNVEV (reference sequence). CDR3 nucleotides: TGTGCCAGCAGTACCTCCATCCCAAGGGAAAGCTCCTACGAGCAGTACTTC. The encoded protein is CASSTSIPRESSYEQYF.

The chain carries TRBV6-1 and TRBJ1-1; D call uncertain. Germline CDR1 and CDR2: MNHNS and SASEGT. The CDR3 has 12 residues. Trimming pared 7 bases from V and 0 bases from J, leaving 6 bases between. The DNA for the CDR3 is TGTGCCAGCATCGCTGTGAACACTGAAGCTTTCTTT. It translates to CASIAVNTEAFF.

This chain links TRBV6-1 with TRBJ1-4, with D maybe TRBD1 (5 bases). Germline values: CDR1 MNHNS, CDR2 SASEGT. CDR3 length: 11 residues. Here the CDR3 DNA reads TGTGCTACCAGGGTCAATGAAAAACTGTTTTTT. Residues: CATRVNEKLFF.

This clonotype was seen ten or more times. This chain uses TRBV6-1 with TRBJ2-7; the match to TRBD1 covers 7 bases. V trimming: 4 bases; J trimming: 2 bases; junction bases outside the gene matches: 11. The germline CDR1 and CDR2 sequences are MNHNS and SASEGT. CDR3 length: 16 amino acids. The CDR3 reads CASSVQTGVVAYEQYF. Here the CDR3 DNA reads TGTGCCAGCAGTGTGCAAACAGGGGTCGTGGCCTACGAGCAGTACTTC.

The chain uses TRBV30 and TRBJ2-3, with 11 positions matching TRBD2. Trimming took 2 bases from V and 3 from J; bases not matched to a gene: 7. Germline CDR1 and CDR2: GTSNPN and SVGIG (reference sequence). The CDR3 runs to 16 residues. The CDR3 DNA is TGTGCCTGGAGTTCCCTACTAGCGGGAGTAACAGATACGCAGTATTTT. Protein: CAWSSLLAGVTDTQYF.

This clonotype has at least ten counts. The chain carries TRBV5-6 and TRBJ2-1; TRBD2 might be the D (5 bases). The germline V gene has CDR1 SGHDT and CDR2 YYEEEE. V lost 2 bases and J 0 bases, leaving 9 bases between the germline ends. This CDR3 region has 15 residues. CDR3 sequence: CASSLVSGSYNEQFF. DNA for the CDR3: TGTGCCAGCAGCTTAGTGAGCGGCTCCTACAATGAGCAGTTCTTC.

This clonotype was counted a few times. The chain uses TRBV7-6 and TRBJ2-7, with D perhaps given as TRBD1 or TRBD2 (6 bases each). Germline-derived CDR1 and CDR2 are SGHVS and FNYEAQ. This CDR3 comprises 14 residues. Trimming removed 1 base from V and 5 bases from J, with 12 bases in between. In DNA, the CDR3 is TGTGCCAGCAGCTTAGGTGGGGGGCCAGACGAGCAGTACTTC. Protein product: CASSLGGGPDEQYF.

The chain recombines TRBV10-3 with TRBJ1-2, with 10 bases matching TRBD1. CDR1 and CDR2 (germline): ENHRY, SYGVKD. The CDR3 has 15 residues. Unmatched junction bases numbered 1, after V lost 2 bases and J lost 1 base. CDR3 DNA sequence: TGTGCCATCAGTGAGGGGGACAGGGGTAACTATGGCTACACCTTC. Translating it yields CAISEGDRGNYGYTF.

The chain carries TRBV7-9 and TRBJ2-1; TRBD2 agrees at 9 bases. The germline V gene has CDR1 SEHNR and CDR2 FQNEAQ (reference sequence). After removal of 6 bases from V and 9 bases from J, the junction contained 9 bases not matched to a gene. CDR3 length equals 14 residues. The CDR3 sequence is CASRYSGRSGEQFF. The DNA for the CDR3 is TGTGCCAGCAGGTATAGCGGGAGAAGTGGTGAGCAGTTCTTC. Full variable domain (missing parts from reference TRBV7-9 and TRBJ2-1): DTGVSQNPRHKITKRGQNVTFRCDPISEHNRLYWYRQTLGQGPEFLTYFQNEAQLEKSRLLSDRFSAERPKGSFSTLEIQRTEQGDSAMYLCASRYSGRSGEQFFGPGTRLTVL.

This clonotype was seen only a few times. The J gene is TRBJ1-6, the V gene TRBV7-4, with D hard to call. This CDR3 is built from 17 residues. Trimming pared 2 bases from V and 0 bases from J, leaving 11 bases between. CDR1 and CDR2 from the germline V gene are SGHVT and SQSDAQ. The DNA for the CDR3 is TGTGCCAGCAGCTTAAGAGGGTTTAGCTCCTATAATTCACCCCTCCACTTT. Translating it yields CASSLRGFSSYNSPLHF.

This clonotype was found many times. The genes are TRBV3-1 and TRBJ2-6; TRBD1 matches 7 bases. The germline V gene encodes CDR1 LGHDT and CDR2 YNNKEL (reference sequence). CDR3 size: 18 residues. With 0 bases clipped from V and 0 bases from J, the junction kept 5 bases outside the gene matches. The CDR3 DNA sequence: TGTGCCAGCAGCCAAGATACGACAGGGTCCTCTGGGGCCAACGTCCTGACTTTC. Protein: CASSQDTTGSSGANVLTF.

Ten or more counts support this clonotype. This chain connects TRBV11-2 to TRBJ2-3; maybe TRBD2 (6 bases). V gave up 2 bases and J gave up 2 bases, with 11 bases separating them. CDR1 is SGHAT and CDR2 is FQNNGV in the germline V gene. There are 15 residues in the CDR3. Written as DNA, the CDR3 is TGTGCCAGCAGCTTATTGGGGGACTCCACAGATACGCAGTATTTT. It codes for CASSLLGDSTDTQYF.

This clonotype was detected ten times or more. CDR3 region: CASSPAVGTRGTQYF. In nucleotides, the CDR3 is TGTGCCAGCTCACCAGCGGTCGGCACCCGGGGGACCCAGTACTTC. The chain carries TRBV18 and TRBJ2-5, with D possibly TRBD2 on 5 matching bases. V dropped 2 bases and J dropped 7 bases, with 17 bases sitting between them. The CDR3 is 15 amino acids. Germline assignment: CDR1 KGHSH and CDR2 LQKENI.

The sample holds many counts of this clonotype. This sequence joins TRBV19 and TRBJ1-5; D is possibly TRBD1 (5 bases). CDR1 is LNHDA, CDR2 SQIVND, per germline (reference sequence). V lost 3 bases, J lost 2 bases, and 11 bases lay in between. This CDR3 comprises 15 residues. The CDR3 bases are TGTGCCAGTAGTATGGGACGGCGCGGCAATCAGCCCCAGCATTTT. This sequence encodes CASSMGRRGNQPQHF.

This clonotype was observed many times. This sequence joins TRBV24-1 and TRBJ2-5; possible D gene TRBD2, 6 bases. The germline V gene encodes CDR1 KGHDR and CDR2 SFDVKD. The CDR3 extends over 15 amino acids. Trimming removed 4 bases from V and 2 bases from J, with 13 bases in between. The DNA for the CDR3 is TGTGCCACCAGTGAGCCTCGGGGAGGTCAAGAGACCCAGTACTTC. Protein: CATSEPRGGQETQYF.